These T cell receptor beta chains were read from a single sample in a study of vaccination and CD4 T cells after COVID-19. These TCRs are of unknown antigen specificity. TCRdb re-derived calls from the PCR reads in MiXCR, one entry per CDR3 protein. This sample has thousands of distinct CDR3 sequences, with around 43% found just once. Sequencing was carried out using CD4+ T cells from blood, cultured in vitro. The receptors derive from a human donor in good health. The CDR3 runs from the conserved cysteine through the conserved F or W. D genes are given only for firm matches. Clone size is stated in some rows and not others, as once, few, many or a class when expanded.

TRBD1,TRBV20-1,TRBJ2-5,.,TGCAGTGCTAGTTCACCAGGGGGCCAAGAGACCCAGTACTTC,CSASSPGGQETQYF
.,TRBV18,TRBJ2-5,.,TGTGCCAGCTCACCACCCCCCGGCGAGACCCAGTACTTC,CASSPPPGETQYF
.,TRBV6-5,TRBJ2-7,.,TGTGCCAGCAGTTACTCGAGTACAGGCTCCTACGAGCAGTACTTC,CASSYSSTGSYEQYF
TRBD2,TRBV7-9,TRBJ2-5,few,TGTGCCAGCAGCTTAGGACTAGCGGGGACCCTGGAGACCCAGTACTTC,CASSLGLAGTLETQYF
.,TRBV19,TRBJ2-5,.,TGTGCCAGTAGTGGGCTCGGCGAGACCCAGTACTTC,CASSGLGETQYF
.,TRBV12-3/TRBV12-4,TRBJ2-3,.,TGTGCCAGCAGTTTACAAGATACGCAGTATTTT,CASSLQDTQYF
.,TRBV7-7,TRBJ2-7,.,TGTGCCGTGCGGTCCGGGACCGAGTCCTACGAGCAGTACTTC,CAVRSGTESYEQYF
.,TRBV7-2,TRBJ1-5,few,TGTGCCAGCAGCTTAAACGGAGGCAATCAGCCCCAGCATTTT,CASSLNGGNQPQHF
.,TRBV30,TRBJ2-3,.,TGTGCCTGGAGTGCGGGACTCCCTAGGGCAGATACGCAGTATTTT,CAWSAGLPRADTQYF
.,TRBV7-2,TRBJ1-5,few,TGTGCCAGCAGCTTAGTTTCTCAGGGAGGTCAGCCCCAGCATTTT,CASSLVSQGGQPQHF
TRBD2,TRBV20-1,TRBJ2-1,few,TGCAGTGCTTCGCCAATAGCGGGGGTCGTCTTGAATGAGCAGTTCTTC,CSASPIAGVVLNEQFF
.,TRBV25-1,TRBJ1-6,once,TGTGCCAGCAGTGGCGTAGGGAATTCACCCCTCCACTTT,CASSGVGNSPLHF
TRBD1,TRBV7-2,TRBJ2-5,.,TGTGCCAGCAGCCAAACAGGGGGAGTACAAGAGACCCAGTACTTC,CASSQTGGVQETQYF
.,TRBV7-2,TRBJ1-5,.,TGTGCCAGCAGCTTAGGGGGCCCCCGGGCCAATCAGCCCCAGCATTTT,CASSLGGPRANQPQHF
TRBD2,TRBV20-1,TRBJ2-1,.,TGCAGTGCCCACACTAGCGGGAAGGGGTATGAGCAGTTCTTC,CSAHTSGKGYEQFF
.,TRBV7-9,TRBJ1-3,few,TGTGCCAGCAGCTTCACAGATAATCGAAACACCATATATTTT,CASSFTDNRNTIYF
.,TRBV6-5,TRBJ2-1,few,TGTGCCAGCAGTTACGGCTTCTCCTACAATGAGCAGTTCTTC,CASSYGFSYNEQFF
.,TRBV28,TRBJ1-2,few,TGTGCCAGCAGTTTAATGGTTGACGGCTACACCTTC,CASSLMVDGYTF
.,TRBV6-2/TRBV6-3,TRBJ1-5,.,TGTGCCAGCAGTTACTCGGGTAGGCCCCAGCATTTT,CASSYSGRPQHF
TRBD1,TRBV19,TRBJ2-2,.,TGTGCTACAGGGGGCTTCTCACAGAACACCGGGGAGCTGTTTTTT,CATGGFSQNTGELFF
TRBD2,TRBV5-6,TRBJ2-5,.,TGTGCCAGCAGCTTGTACCTTGGAGAGGGAGGGGAGACCCAGTACTTC,CASSLYLGEGGETQYF
TRBD1,TRBV11-2,TRBJ2-5,.,TGTGCCAGCAGCATGGGACAGCAAGAGACCCAGTACTTC,CASSMGQQETQYF
.,TRBV6-5,TRBJ2-1,.,TGTGCCAGCAGTTCCAGTTGGGCAAGTCTTGATGAGCAGTTCTTC,CASSSSWASLDEQFF
.,TRBV20-1,TRBJ1-2,few,TGCAGTGCTTCTACCTCTGACGGACGGGGAGGTGGCTACACCTTC,CSASTSDGRGGGYTF
.,TRBV12-3/TRBV12-4,TRBJ2-1,.,TGTGCCAGCAGTCCAACACCATACTACAATGAGCAGTTCTTC,CASSPTPYYNEQFF
.,TRBV30,TRBJ1-1,once,TGTGCCTGGAGGGATGGGAGGGGATTCACTGAAGCTTTCTTT,CAWRDGRGFTEAFF
TRBD2,TRBV20-1,TRBJ2-5,.,TGCAGTGCTGGGAGGTCTAGCGGGATTGGTTTGGAGACCCAGTACTTC,CSAGRSSGIGLETQYF
.,TRBV19,TRBJ2-5,.,TGTGCCAGTAGTATCGGTGGGGGTAGGGGGACCCAGTACTTC,CASSIGGGRGTQYF
TRBD1,TRBV4-2,TRBJ2-7,.,TGTGCCAGCAGCCGCTCGTCTGGGACAGGGGATCGCGAGCAGTACTTC,CASSRSSGTGDREQYF
.,TRBV6-2/TRBV6-3,TRBJ2-7,.,TGTGCCAGCAGTTACTCGCTTCTCGGGGCGACCCGGGTGGGCGAGCAGTACTTC,CASSYSLLGATRVGEQYF
.,TRBV2,TRBJ2-5,.,TGTGCCAGCAGTGAAGCGCGGTCATACCAAGAGACCCAGTACTTC,CASSEARSYQETQYF
.,TRBV12-3/TRBV12-4,TRBJ2-4,.,TGTGCCAGCAGCCAGACTATAGCCAAAAACATTCAGTACTTC,CASSQTIAKNIQYF
TRBD2,TRBV4-2,TRBJ2-2,few,TGTGCCAGCAGCCAAGGACTAGCGGTGAACACCGGGGAGCTGTTTTTT,CASSQGLAVNTGELFF
TRBD1,TRBV5-8,TRBJ1-6,few,TGTGCCCACCAAGGGGGACAGCTTAATTCACCCCTCCACTTT,CAHQGGQLNSPLHF
.,TRBV2,TRBJ2-5,large,TGTGCCATCCGGGGAATGGAGACCCAGTACTTC,CAIRGMETQYF
.,TRBV29-1,TRBJ2-3,once,TGCAGCGTTGAAAGCGGTATCACAGATACGCAGTATTTT,CSVESGITDTQYF
.,TRBV19,TRBJ1-1,few,TGTGCCAGTAGTATGTCCCCTATTAGCACTGAAGCTTTCTTT,CASSMSPISTEAFF
TRBD1,TRBV6-5,TRBJ1-1,.,TGTGCCAGCAGTTACCGAGGACAGGGACTAAGGAACACTGAAGCTTTCTTT,CASSYRGQGLRNTEAFF
.,TRBV15,TRBJ2-7,.,TGTGCCACCAGCAAAAACTCGGGCGAGCAGTACTTC,CATSKNSGEQYF
TRBD2,TRBV19,TRBJ2-5,.,TGTGCCAGTAGTCCGGAATGGATAGGCGGGAGACGAAAGCAAGAGACCCAGTACTTC,CASSPEWIGGRRKQETQYF